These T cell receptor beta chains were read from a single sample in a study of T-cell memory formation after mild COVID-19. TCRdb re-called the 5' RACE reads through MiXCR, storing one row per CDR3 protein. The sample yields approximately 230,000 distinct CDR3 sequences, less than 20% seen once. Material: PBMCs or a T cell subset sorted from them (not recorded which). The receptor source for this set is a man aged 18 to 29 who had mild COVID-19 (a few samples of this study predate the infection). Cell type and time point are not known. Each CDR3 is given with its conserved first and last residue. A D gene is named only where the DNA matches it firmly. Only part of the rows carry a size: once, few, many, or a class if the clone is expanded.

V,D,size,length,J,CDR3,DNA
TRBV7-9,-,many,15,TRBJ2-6,CASSLDRSGANVLTF,TGTGCCAGCAGCTTAGACCGCTCTGGGGCCAACGTCCTGACTTTC
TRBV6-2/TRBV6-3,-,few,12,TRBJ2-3,CASSYHTYTQYF,TGTGCCAGCAGTTACCACACATATACGCAGTATTTT
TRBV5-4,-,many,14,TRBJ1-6,CASSSQVGHSPLHF,TGTGCCAGCAGTTCTCAGGTGGGACATTCACCCCTCCACTTT
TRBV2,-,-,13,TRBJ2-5,CASNKGVRETQYF,TGTGCCAGCAACAAAGGAGTGAGGGAGACCCAGTACTTC
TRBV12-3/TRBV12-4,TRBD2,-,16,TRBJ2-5,CASTPRLAGAQETQYF,TGTGCCAGCACCCCCCGGCTAGCGGGGGCGCAAGAGACCCAGTACTTC
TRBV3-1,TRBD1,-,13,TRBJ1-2,CASSRNDRGQFTF,TGTGCCAGCAGCCGTAATGACAGGGGGCAATTTACCTTC
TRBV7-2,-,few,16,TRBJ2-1,CASSLGTGAIINEQFF,TGTGCCAGCAGCTTAGGCACAGGCGCCATTATCAATGAGCAGTTCTTC
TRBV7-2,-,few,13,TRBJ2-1,CASSLNWYNEQFF,TGTGCCAGCAGCTTGAATTGGTACAATGAGCAGTTCTTC
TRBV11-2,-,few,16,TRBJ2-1,CASGPLRAASYNEHFF,TGTGCCAGCGGCCCGTTGCGGGCAGCCAGCTACAATGAGCATTTCTTC
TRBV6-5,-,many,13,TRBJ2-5,CASSRTTQETQYF,TGTGCCAGCTCCAGGACTACCCAAGAGACCCAGTACTTC
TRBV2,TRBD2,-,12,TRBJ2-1,CASRRGGHEQFF,TGTGCCAGCAGGCGGGGGGGCCATGAGCAGTTCTTC
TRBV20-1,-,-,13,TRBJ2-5,CSARMAGMRTQYF,TGCAGTGCTAGAATGGCGGGGATGCGGACCCAGTACTTC
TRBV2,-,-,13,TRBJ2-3,CASSGSVPDTQYF,TGTGCCAGCAGTGGGTCCGTCCCAGATACGCAGTATTTT
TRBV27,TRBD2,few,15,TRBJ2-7,CASSSRGGGSDEQYF,TGTGCCAGCAGTTCGCGGGGGGGCGGGAGCGACGAGCAGTACTTC
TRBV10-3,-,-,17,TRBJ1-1,CAISESRDTSPNTEAFF,TGTGCCATCAGTGAGTCTCGAGACACAAGCCCGAACACTGAAGCTTTCTTT
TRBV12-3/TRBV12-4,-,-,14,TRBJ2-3,CASSLALQTDTQYF,TGTGCCAGCAGTTTAGCGCTCCAGACAGATACGCAGTATTTT
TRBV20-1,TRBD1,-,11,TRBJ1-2,CSAGTDYGYTF,TGCAGTGCCGGGACAGACTATGGCTACACCTTC
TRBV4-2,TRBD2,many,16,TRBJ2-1,CASSQVFGGSFNEQFF,TGTGCCAGCAGCCAAGTTTTCGGGGGGAGTTTCAATGAGCAGTTCTTC
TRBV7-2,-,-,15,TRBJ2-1,CASSLARGTYNEQFF,TGTGCCAGCAGCTTAGCGAGGGGGACCTACAATGAGCAGTTCTTC
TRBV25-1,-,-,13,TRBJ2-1,CASSEGRVGEQFF,TGTGCCAGCAGTGAGGGCAGGGTTGGTGAGCAGTTCTTC
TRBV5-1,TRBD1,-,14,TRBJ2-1,CASSLQQGNNEQFF,TGCGCCAGCAGCTTGCAACAGGGGAACAATGAGCAGTTCTTC
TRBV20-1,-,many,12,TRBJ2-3,CSASKGVRAQYF,TGCAGTGCTAGTAAGGGAGTAAGAGCGCAGTATTTT
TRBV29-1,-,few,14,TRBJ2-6,CSVEGVAGANVLTF,TGCAGCGTTGAAGGGGTCGCAGGGGCCAACGTCCTGACTTTC
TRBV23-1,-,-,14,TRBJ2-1,CASSQRGSHNEQFF,TGCGCCAGCAGTCAGAGGGGATCCCACAATGAGCAGTTCTTC
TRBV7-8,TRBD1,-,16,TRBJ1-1,CASSPRTGTLLTEAFF,TGTGCCAGCAGCCCGAGGACAGGGACCTTGCTCACTGAAGCTTTCTTT
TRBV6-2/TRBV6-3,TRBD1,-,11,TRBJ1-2,CASGTGSGYTF,TGTGCCAGCGGGACAGGGAGTGGCTACACCTTC
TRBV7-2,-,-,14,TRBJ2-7,CASSLGRTSYEQYF,TGTGCCAGCAGCCTGGGACGGACCTCCTACGAGCAGTACTTC
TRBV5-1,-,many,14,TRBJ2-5,CASSPLVATETQYF,TGCGCCAGCAGCCCCCTTGTAGCCACGGAGACCCAGTACTTC
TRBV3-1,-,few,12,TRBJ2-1,CASSPVGGEQFF,TGTGCCAGCAGCCCAGTGGGGGGCGAGCAGTTCTTC
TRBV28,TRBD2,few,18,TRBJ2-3,CASSLGLAGPPSTDTQYF,TGTGCCAGCAGCCTCGGACTAGCGGGGCCCCCTAGCACAGATACGCAGTATTTT
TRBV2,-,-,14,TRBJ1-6,CASRGRGNNSPLHF,TGTGCCAGCAGGGGCAGGGGCAATAATTCACCCCTCCACTTT
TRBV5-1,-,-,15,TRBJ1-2,CASSLDRPSNYGYTF,TGCGCCAGCAGCTTGGACAGGCCCAGTAACTATGGCTACACCTTC
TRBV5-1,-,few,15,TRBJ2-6,CASASGLGMANVLTF,TGCGCCAGCGCCTCCGGCCTTGGCATGGCCAACGTCCTGACTTTC
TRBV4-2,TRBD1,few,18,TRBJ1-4,CASSQEVGQGATNEKLFF,TGTGCCAGCAGCCAAGAAGTAGGACAGGGGGCAACTAATGAAAAACTGTTTTTT
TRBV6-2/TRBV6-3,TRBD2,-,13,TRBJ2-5,CASRVTSGETQYF,TGTGCCAGCAGAGTAACTAGCGGGGAGACCCAGTACTTC
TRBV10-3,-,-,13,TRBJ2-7,CAISESGLYEQYF,TGTGCCATCAGTGAGTCGGGGCTGTACGAGCAGTACTTC
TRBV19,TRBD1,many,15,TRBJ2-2,CASSAQGALTGELFF,TGTGCCAGTAGTGCGCAGGGGGCCCTCACCGGGGAGCTGTTTTTT
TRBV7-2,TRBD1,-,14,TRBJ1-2,CASTQGQGGYGYTF,TGTGCCAGCACCCAGGGACAGGGGGGGTATGGCTACACCTTC
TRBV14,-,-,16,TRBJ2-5,CASSQLTGLGEETQYF,TGTGCCAGCAGCCAGCTAACGGGACTCGGCGAAGAGACCCAGTACTTC
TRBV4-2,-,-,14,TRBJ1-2,CASSQRGGGGGYTF,TGTGCCAGCAGCCAACGGGGAGGGGGAGGAGGCTACACCTTC
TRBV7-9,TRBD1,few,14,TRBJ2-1,CASSYTGTGSEQFF,TGTGCCAGCAGCTACACCGGGACAGGGAGCGAGCAGTTCTTC
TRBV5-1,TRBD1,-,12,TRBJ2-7,CASSLGQYEQYF,TGCGCCAGCAGCCTGGGACAGTACGAGCAGTACTTC
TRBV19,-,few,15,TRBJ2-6,CASSDWESGANVLTF,TGTGCCAGTAGTGACTGGGAGTCTGGGGCCAACGTCCTGACTTTC
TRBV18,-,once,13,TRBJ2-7,CASSPPAVYEQYF,TGTGCCAGCTCACCACCGGCTGTCTACGAGCAGTACTTC
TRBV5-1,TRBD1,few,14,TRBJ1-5,CASSVGQLGQPQHF,TGCGCCAGCAGCGTGGGACAGCTGGGGCAGCCCCAGCATTTT
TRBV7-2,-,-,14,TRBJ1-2,CASSLAGRNYGYTF,TGTGCCAGCAGCTTAGCTGGCAGAAACTATGGCTACACCTTC
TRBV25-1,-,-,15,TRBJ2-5,CASSDEGVGSETQYF,TGTGCCAGCAGTGATGAGGGTGTTGGTTCGGAGACCCAGTACTTC
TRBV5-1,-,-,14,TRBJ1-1,CASSLVPDNTEAFF,TGCGCCAGCAGCTTGGTTCCAGACAACACTGAAGCTTTCTTT
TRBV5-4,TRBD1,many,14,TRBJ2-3,CASSLQGSTDTQYF,TGTGCCAGCAGCTTACAGGGGAGCACAGATACGCAGTATTTT
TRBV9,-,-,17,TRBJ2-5,CASSGDRKDLVSKTQYF,TGTGCCAGCAGCGGAGATAGGAAAGACCTCGTTTCTAAGACCCAGTACTTC
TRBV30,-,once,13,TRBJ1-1,CAWSPGKNTEAFF,TGTGCCTGGAGCCCAGGAAAGAACACTGAAGCTTTCTTT
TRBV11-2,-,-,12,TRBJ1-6,CASSSGPGPLHF,TGTGCCAGCAGCTCCGGACCGGGACCCCTCCACTTT
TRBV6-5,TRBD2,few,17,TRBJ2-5,CASSPTLLAGDSKTQYF,TGTGCCAGCAGCCCTACTCTACTAGCGGGGGACAGCAAGACCCAGTACTTC
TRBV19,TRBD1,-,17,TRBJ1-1,CASSPLAGQGGNTEAFF,TGTGCCAGTAGCCCCTTAGCCGGACAGGGGGGAAACACTGAAGCTTTCTTT